The sequence of this T cell receptor (beta chain) was determined in a study of T cell repertoires in cytomegalovirus infection (dated by TCRdb to between 2017 and 2020). For the study in its entirety: Because public TCR beta signatures pointed to carriage of CMV infection together with the matching HLA type, the HLA type of each donor mattered for the analysis. The research as a whole found: Cumulative frequency of public TCR beta family members discriminated carriers of CMV infection plus the relevant HLA type in this cohort and an independent approximately 360-donor cohort. The ex vivo response was dominated by HLA-C-restricted CMV-specific TCR beta clonotypes, and the single most frequent clonotype in two of eight donors was supplied by these HLA-C-restricted clonotypes.

This clonotype was observed a few times. The target of this receptor is not known. Per-nucleotide qualities are absent, and no much larger clonotype sits a single base away. TCRdb lists the instrument as Illumina HiSeq 1500. Starting from the raw public reads, TCRdb applied fastp trimming at Q25, assembled clones with MiXCR and retained in-frame beta chains. Duplicate CDR3 protein sequences are folded into a single record with the most common DNA and genes. A total of about 130,000 distinct CDR3 sequences appear in this sample, 24% of them only once. The ten top clones hold almost 35% of the sample. V has 5 bases trimmed and J has 3 bases trimmed; junction bases matching no gene number 7. The germline V gene yields SGHTA for CDR1 and FQGNSA for CDR2. Reading from cysteine to phenylalanine, the CDR3 counts 14 amino acids. Just CDR3 DNA is preserved here, 42 bases in frame from base 1.

Sequencing was performed on PBMCs, sequenced either directly or after in vitro stimulation (not recorded which). The chain links TRBV7-2 with TRBJ2-7; 7 central bases correspond to TRBD1. This receptor was obtained from a human donor in good health (CMV status not recorded). Some clones in this sample may be carry-over from other donors' samples. The DNA reads TGTGCCAGCAGCCCCCCCCCAGGGGGCTACGAGCAGTACTTC. It is translated as CASSPPPGGYEQYF.